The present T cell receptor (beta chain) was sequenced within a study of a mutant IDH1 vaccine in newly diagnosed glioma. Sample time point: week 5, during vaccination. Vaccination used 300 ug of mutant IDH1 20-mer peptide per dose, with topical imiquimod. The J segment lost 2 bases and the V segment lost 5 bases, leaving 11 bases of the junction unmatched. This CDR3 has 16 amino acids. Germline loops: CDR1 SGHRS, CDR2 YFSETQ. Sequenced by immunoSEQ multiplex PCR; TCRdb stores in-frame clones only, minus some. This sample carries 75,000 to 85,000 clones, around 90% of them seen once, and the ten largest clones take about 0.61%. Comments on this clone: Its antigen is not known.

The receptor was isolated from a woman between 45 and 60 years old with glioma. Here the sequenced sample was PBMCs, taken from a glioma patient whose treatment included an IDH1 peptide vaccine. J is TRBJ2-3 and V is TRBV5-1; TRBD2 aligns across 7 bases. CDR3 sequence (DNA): TGCGCCAGCAGGGGCGGGAGCGGGTCCCACACAGATACGCAGTATTTT. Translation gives CASRGGSGSHTDTQYF. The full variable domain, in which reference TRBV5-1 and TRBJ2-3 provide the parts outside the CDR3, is KAGVTQTPRYLIKTRGQQVTLSCSPISGHRSVSWYQQTPGQGLQFLFEYFSETQRNKGNFPGRFSGRQFSNSRSEMNVSTLELGDSALYLCASRGGSGSHTDTQYFGPGTRLTVL.